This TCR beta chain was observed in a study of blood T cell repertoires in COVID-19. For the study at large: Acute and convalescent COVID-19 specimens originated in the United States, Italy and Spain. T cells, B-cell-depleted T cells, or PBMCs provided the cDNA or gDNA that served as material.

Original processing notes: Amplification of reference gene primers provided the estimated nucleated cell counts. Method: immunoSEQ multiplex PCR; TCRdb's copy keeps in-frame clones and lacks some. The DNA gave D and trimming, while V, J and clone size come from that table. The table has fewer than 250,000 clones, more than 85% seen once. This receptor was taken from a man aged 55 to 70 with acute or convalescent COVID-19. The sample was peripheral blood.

This CDR3 reads CASSWAQLAGGQETQYF. As DNA, the CDR3 is TGCGCCAGCAGCTGGGCCCAACTAGCGGGGGGGCAAGAGACCCAGTACTTC. This chain uses TRBV5-1 with TRBJ2-5, with 13 positions matching TRBD2. The CDR3 covers 17 residues. With V trimmed by 3 bases and J by 2 bases, 7 bases remained unmatched. Per the germline V gene, CDR1 is SGHRS and CDR2 is YFSETQ. Supplemented by reference TRBV5-1 and TRBJ2-5, the full variable domain reads KAGVTQTPRYLIKTRGQQVTLSCSPISGHRSVSWYQQTPGQGLQFLFEYFSETQRNKGNFPGRFSGRQFSNSRSEMNVSTLELGDSALYLCASSWAQLAGGQETQYFGPGTRLLVL.